The 26 T cell receptor beta chains in this list originate from one sample, sequenced in a study of blood T cell repertoires in COVID-19. Measured with immunoSEQ multiplex PCR; TCRdb has only the in-frame clones, and not every one. Of about 120,000 clones in the sample, around nine tenths were seen once. Source material: peripheral blood. The origin of the receptors is a woman in her 70s who had recovered from COVID-19.

This CDR3 is CASSISGRTGGLGQPQHF. The CDR3 DNA reads as TGTGCCAGTAGTATCTCAGGCCGGACAGGGGGTTTAGGTCAGCCCCAGCATTTT. The gene calls are TRBV19 and TRBJ1-5, with 10 bases matching TRBD1. CDR1 is LNHDA, CDR2 SQIVND, per germline (reference sequence). V shed 3 bases, J shed 6 bases, and the junction held 14 bases outside the gene matches. CDR3 length equals 18 residues.

The chain joins TRBV14 to TRBJ1-2; D uncertain. The CDR3 consists of 13 residues. The V gene's germline CDR1 is SGHDN and CDR2 FVKESK. With 1 base removed from V and 4 bases from J, the gap between germline ends came to 7 bases. CDR3 in DNA: TGTGCCAGCAGCCAAGCACACCTCTATGGCTACACCTTC. Protein sequence: CASSQAHLYGYTF. The variable domain in full, completed from reference TRBV14 and TRBJ1-2, reads EAGVTQFPSHSVIEKGQTVTLRCDPISGHDNLYWYRRVMGKEIKFLLHFVKESKQDESGMPNNRFLAERTGGTYSTLKVQPAELEDSGVYFCASSQAHLYGYTFGSGTRLTVV.

The genes are TRBV5-5 and TRBJ2-3; D unresolved. There are 12 residues in the CDR3. The V gene lost 1 base and the J gene lost 5 bases, with 5 bases spanning the gap. Per germline, CDR1 SGHKS and CDR2 YYEKEE (reference sequence). For the CDR3, the DNA is TGTGCCAGCAGCTTGTCCGGAGATACGCAGTATTTT. It codes for CASSLSGDTQYF.

This chain uses TRBV27 with TRBJ2-1, with 7 nucleotides matching TRBD2. V lost 3 bases and J lost 7; bases outside the gene matches: 9. CDR1 MNHEY and CDR2 SMNVEV come from the germline V gene (reference sequence). The CDR3 is made up of 15 amino acids. CDR3 loop: CASSFGVARGNEQFF. Here the CDR3 DNA reads TGTGCCAGCAGTTTTGGGGTAGCGCGGGGGAATGAGCAGTTCTTC.

The rearrangement links TRBV5-1 to TRBJ2-1; 10 bases are a match to TRBD1. CDR1 and CDR2 from the germline V gene are SGHRS and YFSETQ. V was pared by 3 bases and J by 2 bases, with 2 bases of the junction left unmatched. The CDR3 is 15 residues long. As DNA, the CDR3 is TGCGCCAGCAGCTCCGGGACAGGGGCCTACAATGAGCAGTTCTTC. Protein sequence: CASSSGTGAYNEQFF. Complete variable domain (other parts from reference TRBV5-1 and TRBJ2-1): KAGVTQTPRYLIKTRGQQVTLSCSPISGHRSVSWYQQTPGQGLQFLFEYFSETQRNKGNFPGRFSGRQFSNSRSEMNVSTLELGDSALYLCASSSGTGAYNEQFFGPGTRLTVL.

DNA of the CDR3: TGTGCCGGGGCTCGACAGGGTAACACTGAAGCTTTCTTT. Its protein product is CAGARQGNTEAFF. The chain recombines TRBV30 with TRBJ1-1; 7 bases map to TRBD1. The V and J ends lost 8 bases and 2 bases, in that order; junction bases with no gene match: 8. The CDR3 covers 13 residues. Germline CDR1 GTSNPN, CDR2 SVGIG (reference sequence). Filled out from reference TRBV30 and TRBJ1-1, the complete variable domain reads SQTIHQWPATLVQPVGSPLSLECTVEGTSNPNLYWYRQAAGRGLQLLFYSVGIGQISSEVPQNLSASRPQDRQFILSSKKLLLSDSGFYLCAGARQGNTEAFFGQGTRLTVV.

The rearrangement uses TRBV27 and TRBJ1-2; 8 bases map to TRBD1. V shed 5 bases and J 2 bases; nucleotides not matched to a gene: 13. In germline, CDR1 is MNHEY, CDR2 SMNVEV (reference sequence). The CDR3 totals 17 residues. CDR3 protein: CASSRAFAGGWNYGYTF. For the CDR3, the DNA is TGTGCCAGCAGTCGAGCTTTCGCAGGGGGCTGGAACTATGGCTACACCTTC.

The chain carries TRBV30 and TRBJ2-6, with D perhaps TRBD2 (5 bases). CDR1 is GTSNPN and CDR2 is SVGIG in the germline V gene (reference sequence). V lost 3 bases, J lost 1 base, and 10 bases lay in between. This CDR3 comprises 15 residues. The CDR3 protein is CAWRPPGSGANVLTF. The CDR3 coding sequence is TGTGCCTGGAGACCACCGGGGTCTGGGGCCAACGTCCTGACTTTC.

The chain employs TRBV28 and TRBJ2-7, with D tentatively TRBD2 (6 bases). Trimming removed 6 bases at V and 7 bases at J, with 10 bases between. Germline V gene lookup returns CDR1 MDHEN and CDR2 SYDVKM. This CDR3 contains 11 residues. The CDR3 sequence is CASSPGREQYF. The CDR3 bases are TGTGCCAGCAGCCCAGGGAGGGAGCAGTACTTC.

The chain joins TRBV3-1 (or the pseudogene TRBV3-2) to TRBJ2-7, with 7 bases matching TRBD1. Germline V CDR1 and CDR2: LGHDT, YNNKEL (reference sequence). The trim removed 4 bases at V and 0 bases at J, leaving 9 bases unmatched. The CDR3 length is 16 residues. CDR3 in amino acids: CASSPRQGHSSYEQYF. The CDR3 nucleotides are TGTGCCAGCAGCCCTCGACAGGGTCATAGCTCCTACGAGCAGTACTTC.

This rearrangement joins TRBV5-1 to TRBJ2-2; 12 bases align to TRBD1. This CDR3 is built from 16 residues. The V gene's germline CDR1 is SGHRS and CDR2 YFSETQ. V lost 8 bases to trimming and J lost 3 bases; unmatched junction nucleotides: 8. The CDR3 bases are TGCGCCAGTAAAAGGGGACAGGGGGCGGACACCGGGGAGCTGTTTTTT. Amino acids: CASKRGQGADTGELFF.

The chain combines TRBV7-9 with TRBJ1-2; D gene uncertain. From germline, CDR1 is SEHNR and CDR2 FQNEAQ (reference sequence). Trimming took 5 bases from V and 1 from J, leaving 14 bases between them. This CDR3 is built from 15 residues. The CDR3 DNA sequence: TGTGCCAGCAGCCGCGACGGGGTTATTAACTATGGCTACACCTTC. Protein product: CASSRDGVINYGYTF.

The chain recombines TRBV7-2 with TRBJ1-4; 7 positions match TRBD1. V trimming: 5 bases; J trimming: 5 bases; junction bases outside the gene matches: 2. The CDR3 length is 13 residues. The germline gives CDR1 SGHTA, CDR2 FQGNSA. The CDR3 here is CASSAQGNEKLFF. CDR3 nucleotide sequence: TGTGCCAGCAGCGCACAGGGGAATGAAAAACTGTTTTTT.

This clone was counted once. This chain joins TRBV29-1 and TRBJ1-1; 10 bases are shared with TRBD1. The trim removed 8 bases at V and 1 base at J, leaving 16 bases unmatched. CDR1 and CDR2 (germline): SQVTM, ANQGSEA. This CDR3 is built from 17 residues. The CDR3, as DNA: TGCAGCCCGCGACCGGGACAGGGGCCGTGTCGGAACACTGAAGCTTTCTTT. As protein: CSPRPGQGPCRNTEAFF.

The chain combines TRBV7-3 with TRBJ2-7; D gene uncertain. Trimming stripped 2 bases from V and 6 bases from J, with 11 bases between. This CDR3 spans 13 amino acids. The V gene's germline CDR1 is SGHTA and CDR2 FQGTGA. CDR3 sequence reads: CASSLGFGSEQYF. CDR3 DNA: TGTGCCAGCAGCTTAGGGTTCGGGTCCGAGCAGTACTTC.

The genes are TRBV7-2 and TRBJ2-3; D is possibly TRBD2 (6 bases). The CDR3 is 12 residues long. V dropped 2 bases and J dropped 14 bases, with 14 bases sitting between them. Germline V gene data show CDR1 as SGHTA and CDR2 as FQGNSA. CDR3 nucleotide sequence: TGTGCCAGCAGCTTATTGGCGGGGAGTCTGTATTTT. This sequence encodes CASSLLAGSLYF.

This clone appeared a few times. The genes are TRBV2 and TRBJ1-1; perhaps TRBD1 as D (5 bases). Germline CDR1 reads SNHLY; CDR2 reads FYNNEI. V was cut by 6 bases and J by 1 base, with 15 bases left in between. The CDR3 sequence is 15 residues long. CDR3 sequence: CASSQGQGRNTEAFF. CDR3 DNA: TGTGCCAGCAGCCAAGGGCAGGGTCGGAACACTGAAGCTTTCTTT.

The V and J genes are TRBV6-4 and TRBJ2-1; 12 bases align to TRBD1. With V trimmed by 4 bases and J by 8 bases, 9 bases remained unmatched. The germline CDR1 and CDR2 sequences are MRHNA and SNTAGT. The CDR3 totals 16 residues. The CDR3 nucleotides are TGTGCCAGCAGTGCTTCCGGGACAGGGGGCTCAGATGAGCAGTTCTTC. Translated: CASSASGTGGSDEQFF.

The CDR3 DNA follows: TGTGCCAGCTCACCCTACATGGGAGCCGAAGCTTTCTTT. Translating it yields CASSPYMGAEAFF. V is TRBV18 and J is TRBJ1-1; D remains ambiguous. Germline values: CDR1 KGHSH, CDR2 LQKENI. Trimming shortened V by 3 bases and J by 8 bases, and 13 bases separated the two germline ends. CDR3 length: 13 amino acids.

The V and J genes are TRBV2 and TRBJ1-5, with no clear D. CDR3 length: 13 amino acids. The V gene's germline CDR1 is SNHLY and CDR2 FYNNEI. Trimming shortened V by 5 bases and J by 5 bases, and 10 bases separated the two germline ends. Written as DNA, the CDR3 is TGTGCCAGCAGTCCACAGTGGGATCAGCCCCAGCATTTT. It specifies CASSPQWDQPQHF.

Written as DNA, the CDR3 is TGCGCCAGCTCTTGGGGTGTAGGGAGGGGCGAGCAGTACTTC. Translation gives CASSWGVGRGEQYF. V and J are TRBV4-3 and TRBJ2-7; 7 bases map to TRBD2. Germline values: CDR1 LGHNA, CDR2 YSLEER. V lost 8 bases to trimming and J lost 6 bases; unmatched junction nucleotides: 13. CDR3 length equals 14 residues.

The chain employs TRBV28 and TRBJ2-5; 13 bases map to TRBD2. With 6 bases clipped from V and 4 bases from J, the junction kept 8 bases outside the gene matches. This CDR3 is built from 16 residues. Germline V gives CDR1 MDHEN, CDR2 SYDVKM. The CDR3, as DNA: TGTGCCAGCAGCCGAGGACTAGCGGGAGTGGGAGAGACCCAGTACTTC. It yields the protein CASSRGLAGVGETQYF.

This rearrangement joins TRBV25-1 to TRBJ2-5, with D possibly matching TRBD2 (6 bases). The V gene's germline CDR1 is MGHDK and CDR2 SYGVNS. Trimming cost V 0 bases and J 5 bases, with 22 bases left between them. The CDR3 is made up of 18 amino acids. The DNA of the CDR3 is TGTGCCAGCAGTGAATATGGATTCGGAGGGAGAGTAGAGGAGACCCAGTACTTC. This codes for CASSEYGFGGRVEETQYF.

This chain connects TRBV4-3 to TRBJ2-4; D perhaps matches TRBD2 (5 bases). V lost 0 bases and J 9 bases, leaving 9 bases between the germline ends. From germline, CDR1 is LGHNA and CDR2 YSLEER. This CDR3 comprises 13 residues. CDR3 coding DNA: TGCGCCAGCAGCCAAGATGCAGGAGGCATTCAGTACTTC. Amino acid sequence: CASSQDAGGIQYF.

The chain combines TRBV15 with TRBJ2-1; 11 bases are a match to TRBD2. The CDR3 runs 15 residues. Germline values: CDR1 LNHNV, CDR2 YYDKDF (reference sequence). V lost 6 bases and J lost 2; bases outside the gene matches: 3. CDR3 nucleotide sequence: TGTGCCACCAGTACGGGACTAGCGGCCTACAATGAGCAGTTCTTC. This codes for CATSTGLAAYNEQFF.

V is TRBV7-3 and J is TRBJ2-1; unclear D gene. Germline V gene data show CDR1 as SGHTA and CDR2 as FQGTGA. V was trimmed by 1 base and J by 0 bases, leaving 10 bases between them. The length of the CDR3 is 16 residues. CDR3 in amino acids: CASSLSVTPSYNEQFF. The CDR3 nucleotides read TGTGCCAGCAGCTTAAGCGTTACCCCCTCCTACAATGAGCAGTTCTTC. The whole variable domain, remainder taken from reference TRBV7-3 and TRBJ2-1, is GAGVSQTPSNKVTEKGKYVELRCDPISGHTALYWYRQSLGQGPEFLIYFQGTGAADDSGLPNDRFFAVRPEGSVSTLKIQRTERGDSAVYLCASSLSVTPSYNEQFFGPGTRLTVL.